This T cell receptor (beta chain) was found in a study of blood T cell repertoires in COVID-19. Across the whole study: Sample material is recorded as cDNA or gDNA derived from T cells, B-cell-depleted T cells, or PBMCs.

The CDR3 is 14 amino acids. Losses at the gene ends were 0 bases for V and 9 bases for J; bases not matched to a gene: 6. Germline V gene data show CDR1 as SGHRS and CDR2 as YFSETQ. Authors' processing steps: Reference gene primers were amplified, and this amplification served to estimate nucleated cell counts. Assay used: immunoSEQ multiplex PCR; TCRdb lists only in-frame clones, some missing. D and trimming were read from the DNA, whereas the V and J calls and clone size are those reported in that table. There are about 270,000 clones in the sample; about 86% occur only once, and around 12% lies in the top ten.

Sequenced material: peripheral blood. V and J are TRBV5-1 and TRBJ2-7; 10 positions agree with TRBD1. This receptor was taken from a woman in her twenties or thirties with COVID-19, enrolled during active disease. The CDR3 DNA reads as TGCGCCAGCAGCTTGGGGGACAGGGGTACCTGGCAGTACTTC. The encoded protein is CASSLGDRGTWQYF.